The entry that follows covers one T cell receptor beta chain sequence. The sample originates from a study of blood T cell repertoires in COVID-19. Study information: For recovered donors of Cohort 3, there were two negative PCRs, clearance, or symptom resolution. Samples of COVID-19 (acute and convalescent) were obtained from the United States, Italy and Spain. In each case, the material was cDNA or gDNA derived from T cells, B-cell-depleted T cells, or PBMCs.

The CDR3 sequence is 13 residues long. TCRdb keeps only in-frame clones here, not all; method: immunoSEQ multiplex PCR. Of 400,000 or so clones listed, 70% to 90% are singletons. Sequenced input: PBMCs or T cells enriched from blood (not recorded which). This chain joins TRBV12-2 and TRBJ2-1; whether TRBD2, the table's D call, matches the DNA was not checked. TRBV12-2 is reported as a pseudogene. This receptor was taken from a man in his forties or fifties in a cohort exposed to, infected with or recovered from COVID-19 (not recorded which). The CDR3 nucleotides are TGTGCAAGTCGCGGAACGGAGGAGAGTGAGCAGTTCTTC. Amino acids: CASRGTEESEQFF.